This entry lists 31 T cell receptor beta chains sequenced from one sample in a study of response to subunit inactivated influenza vaccine. TCRdb analysed the RT-PCR reads with MiXCR anew, one entry per CDR3 protein. Counted here are fewer than 550,000 distinct CDR3 sequences, about 25% occurring once; the ten biggest clones make up approximately 1.9%. The material sequenced was CD4+ T cells sorted from PBMCs, taken more than 4 days after vaccination. These receptors came from a man in his fifties who received an inactivated influenza vaccine.

In its sample, this clonotype was seen a few times. The gene calls are TRBV5-1 and TRBJ2-7; the match to TRBD1 covers 8 bases. With V trimmed by 4 bases and J by 4 bases, 10 bases remained unmatched. The germline CDR1 and CDR2 sequences are SGHRS and YFSETQ. CDR3 length: 15 residues. The CDR3 loop is CASSPIGTGPYEQYF. Here the CDR3 DNA reads TGCGCCAGCAGCCCGATAGGGACAGGCCCATACGAGCAGTACTTC.

This clonotype was seen many times. The chain links TRBV10-3 to TRBJ2-7, with D possibly TRBD2 on 5 matching bases. The CDR3 totals 11 residues. The germline CDR1 and CDR2 sequences are ENHRY and SYGVKD. Trimming removed 6 bases at V and 7 bases at J, with 10 bases between. The CDR3 is CAIRGSGEQYF. CDR3 sequence (DNA): TGTGCCATCAGAGGGAGTGGTGAGCAGTACTTC.

The genes are TRBV20-1 and TRBJ1-4; D is unresolved. Germline V gene data show CDR1 as DFQATT and CDR2 as SNEGSKA (reference sequence). The V end was cut by 7 bases, the J end by 5 bases, with 8 bases between. This CDR3 has 11 residues. The CDR3 nucleotides are TGCAGTGTGGTACAGAATGAAAAACTGTTTTTT. The encoded protein is CSVVQNEKLFF.

The sample holds a few counts of this clonotype. The V gene is TRBV29-1, the J gene TRBJ2-2, with TRBD2 matching 8 bases. The V segment lost 7 bases and the J segment 4 bases; nucleotides outside the gene matches: 5. CDR3 length equals 13 residues. The germline gives CDR1 SQVTM, CDR2 ANQGSEA. For the CDR3, the DNA is TGCAGCGGGGCGGGGGGCCTCACCGGGGAGCTGTTTTTT. Translated, it gives CSGAGGLTGELFF.

The chain has TRBV6-5 and TRBJ1-6; the match to TRBD1 covers 8 bases. The CDR3 is 17 amino acids. The germline V gene has CDR1 MNHEY and CDR2 SVGAGI. Germline trimming cut 1 base from V and 4 bases from J; bases unmatched to any gene: 6. This CDR3 reads CASSYYGTGPYNSPLHF. For the CDR3, the DNA is TGTGCCAGCAGTTACTATGGGACAGGACCGTATAATTCACCCCTCCACTTT.

This chain joins TRBV9 and TRBJ1-2; 7 nucleotides agree with TRBD1. This CDR3 has 14 residues. Looked up from germline, CDR1 is SGDLS and CDR2 is YYNGEE. Losses at the gene ends were 0 bases for V and 6 bases for J; bases not matched to a gene: 5. The CDR3 region has the DNA TGTGCCAGCAGCGTAGACTTCAGGGGGGATGGCTACACCTTC. Translating it yields CASSVDFRGDGYTF.

V gene TRBV7-2 combines with J gene TRBJ2-3; 8 bases are a match to TRBD2. CDR1 is SGHTA and CDR2 is FQGNSA in the germline V gene. There are 16 residues in the CDR3. Losses at the gene ends were 5 bases for V and 2 bases for J; bases not matched to a gene: 9. The CDR3 sequence is CASSDGRGAATDTQYF. DNA of the CDR3: TGTGCCAGCAGCGACGGGAGGGGGGCCGCCACAGATACGCAGTATTTT.

This clonotype was observed a few times. This chain links TRBV12-3 or TRBV12-4 with TRBJ2-2; 7 bases match TRBD1. After removal of 8 bases from V and 4 bases from J, the junction contained 7 bases not matched to a gene. The CDR3 totals 14 residues. CDR3 sequence (DNA): TGTGCCAGCTCCATACAGGGGACCACCGGGGAGCTGTTTTTT. The encoded protein is CASSIQGTTGELFF.

This rearrangement joins TRBV6-1 to TRBJ1-5; the match to TRBD1 covers 9 bases. V dropped 6 bases and J dropped 4; count of bases not matched to a gene: 7. Germline V CDR1 and CDR2: MNHNS, SASEGT. The CDR3 is 15 residues long. For the CDR3, the DNA is TGTGCCAGCAGAAGCGGACAGGGGCTTAATCAGCCCCAGCATTTT. Amino acids: CASRSGQGLNQPQHF.

In this sample, this clonotype turned up a few times. V and J are TRBV24-1 and TRBJ2-1, with 10 bases identical to TRBD1. The CDR3 runs to 18 residues. Germline CDR1 reads KGHDR; CDR2 reads SFDVKD. The junction had 12 bases not matched to a gene; V was cut back by 3 bases and J by 5 bases. The CDR3 sequence is CATSDPAMTGGLNNEQFF. In nucleotides, the CDR3 is TGTGCCACCAGTGATCCTGCAATGACAGGGGGCCTTAACAATGAGCAGTTCTTC.

The chain links TRBV6-1 to TRBJ2-7, with D tentatively TRBD2 (6 bases). V lost 4 bases to trimming and J lost 6 bases, with 19 bases between them. This CDR3 has 15 amino acids. Germline loops: CDR1 MNHNS, CDR2 SASEGT. The chain's CDR3 is CASSGRGAGSFEQYF. The CDR3 DNA reads as TGTGCCAGCAGTGGGCGCGGGGCAGGATCTTTCGAGCAGTACTTC.

This clonotype occurred many times. The rearrangement uses TRBV12-3 or TRBV12-4 and TRBJ2-2; 10 nucleotides match TRBD1. Trimming took 5 bases from V and 5 from J; bases not matched to a gene: 11. There are 17 residues in the CDR3. In DNA form, the CDR3 reads TGTGCCAGCAGTACATACTCCGGGACAGGGGAGACCGGGGAGCTGTTTTTT. Protein product: CASSTYSGTGETGELFF.

This clonotype showed up just a few times. V and J are TRBV29-1 and TRBJ2-1; TRBD2 matches 11 bases. Germline CDR1 is SQVTM and CDR2 is ANQGSEA. The CDR3 contains 15 residues. Trimming cost V 0 bases and J 6 bases; bases outside gene matches: 4. CDR3 DNA sequence: TGCAGCGTTGAAGAAATAGCGGGGGGGACCAATGAGCAGTTCTTC. It encodes CSVEEIAGGTNEQFF.

The V and J genes are TRBV7-9 and TRBJ2-7; D gene unclear. Germline CDR1 and CDR2: SEHNR and FQNEAQ (reference sequence). The CDR3 runs to 14 residues. Deletions cut 0 bases from V and 4 bases from J, with 10 bases between. The CDR3 sequence: CASSLALKPYEQYF. In nucleotides, the CDR3 is TGTGCCAGCAGCTTAGCTCTCAAGCCGTACGAGCAGTACTTC.

The chain joins TRBV10-3 to TRBJ2-3; no firm D call. The CDR3 is 14 residues long. V dropped 7 bases and J dropped 4 bases, with 15 bases sitting between them. CDR1 is ENHRY, CDR2 SYGVKD, per germline. The CDR3 bases are TGTGCCATCACCCGGACGGGTACGCCAGATACGCAGTATTTT. It is translated as CAITRTGTPDTQYF.

This clonotype occurred a few times. The gene calls are TRBV9 and TRBJ2-1; unclear D gene. Germline-derived CDR1 and CDR2 are SGDLS and YYNGEE. The CDR3 sequence is 14 residues long. V lost 0 bases, J lost 4 bases, and 8 bases lay in between. CDR3: CASSVATGYNEQFF. In DNA, the CDR3 is TGTGCCAGCAGCGTAGCTACCGGTTACAATGAGCAGTTCTTC.

This clonotype was observed a few times. The rearrangement joins TRBV6-2 or TRBV6-3 to TRBJ2-7; weak D call: TRBD1 (6 bases). From germline, CDR1 is MNHEY and CDR2 SVGEGT. The CDR3 sequence is 13 residues long. Trimming left V 4 bases short and J 4 bases short, with 11 bases between. CDR3 protein: CASSFTGQYEQYF. The CDR3 DNA reads as TGTGCCAGCAGTTTCACAGGGCAATACGAGCAGTACTTC.

The table lists this clonotype with a few counts. The gene calls are TRBV24-1 and TRBJ2-7; 9 bases line up with TRBD1. V was clipped by 3 bases and J by 1 base; unmatched bases: 3. There are 15 residues in the CDR3. In germline, CDR1 is KGHDR, CDR2 SFDVKD. This chain's CDR3 is CATSDAGTGSYEQYF. For the CDR3, the DNA is TGTGCCACCAGTGATGCCGGGACAGGGTCCTACGAGCAGTACTTC.

V usage is TRBV20-1 and J usage is TRBJ2-3; D remains unclear. Deletions cut 1 base from V and 0 bases from J, with 11 bases between. The CDR3 has 15 amino acids. CDR1 and CDR2 from the germline V gene are DFQATT and SNEGSKA (reference sequence). The CDR3 here is CSARVVPTSTDTQYF. The CDR3 DNA is TGCAGTGCTAGAGTGGTGCCGACCAGCACAGATACGCAGTATTTT.

The gene calls are TRBV29-1 and TRBJ2-2; D is possibly TRBD1 or TRBD2 (5 bases each). Germline CDR1 reads SQVTM; CDR2 reads ANQGSEA. The CDR3 loop spans 15 amino acids. Trimming removed 4 bases from V and 4 bases from J, with 16 bases in between. In DNA form, the CDR3 reads TGCAGCGTTGGTGGTGTCGGGGCGGCCACCGGGGAGCTGTTTTTT. Its protein is CSVGGVGAATGELFF.

This clonotype turned up a few times. The V call is TRBV5-6, the J call TRBJ2-7; D may be TRBD1 or TRBD2 (5 bases each). Deletions cut 4 bases from V and 5 bases from J, with 25 bases between. This CDR3 has 17 residues. The germline CDR1 and CDR2 sequences are SGHDT and YYEEEE. CDR3 loop: CASSPIRDPRPGHEQYF. CDR3 DNA: TGTGCCAGCAGCCCAATCCGGGACCCCCGCCCTGGACACGAGCAGTACTTC.

The chain uses TRBV20-1 and TRBJ2-7; TRBD2 agrees at 9 bases. The length of the CDR3 is 14 residues. CDR1 is DFQATT, CDR2 SNEGSKA, per germline (reference sequence). Trimming removed 6 bases from V and 2 bases from J; junction bases left unmatched: 8. The CDR3 here is CSAPPGGRAYEQYF. The CDR3 region has the DNA TGCAGTGCCCCGCCGGGCGGGAGGGCCTACGAGCAGTACTTC.

This chain connects TRBV20-1 to TRBJ2-5; 7 nucleotides agree with TRBD2. This CDR3 has 15 amino acids. Losses at the gene ends were 0 bases for V and 5 bases for J; bases not matched to a gene: 9. Germline V gene sequence: CDR1 DFQATT, CDR2 SNEGSKA (reference sequence). The CDR3 reads CSAREGTSASETQYF. As DNA, the CDR3 is TGCAGTGCTAGAGAGGGTACTAGCGCATCGGAGACCCAGTACTTC.

This sequence joins TRBV10-3 and TRBJ2-2, with 13 bases matching TRBD2. Germline-derived CDR1 and CDR2 are ENHRY and SYGVKD. This CDR3 comprises 15 residues. Trimming removed 6 bases from V and 6 bases from J; junction bases left unmatched: 4. CDR3 in amino acids: CAIRGLAGTAGELFF. The CDR3 region has the DNA TGTGCCATCAGGGGACTAGCGGGAACGGCCGGGGAGCTGTTTTTT.

This clonotype was observed a few times. This chain joins TRBV7-2 and TRBJ2-5; D gene unclear. The length of the CDR3 is 14 residues. V was trimmed by 1 base and J by 5 bases, leaving 11 bases between them. The germline gives CDR1 SGHTA, CDR2 FQGNSA. CDR3 amino acids: CASSLGWQAETQYF. The CDR3 DNA sequence: TGTGCCAGCAGCTTAGGCTGGCAGGCGGAGACCCAGTACTTC.

V is TRBV12-3 or TRBV12-4 and J is TRBJ1-5, with 8 bases fitting TRBD1. The CDR3 extends over 14 amino acids. The V and J ends lost 6 bases and 5 bases, in that order; junction bases with no gene match: 6. The CDR3 bases are TGTGCCAGCAGACCTACAGGGGGTGATCAGCCCCAGCATTTT. It translates to CASRPTGGDQPQHF.

This clonotype was picked up one time. Sequence at one end of the junction differs from germline and may be a read error. The V and J genes are TRBV12-3 or TRBV12-4 and TRBJ2-7, with D perhaps matching TRBD1 (6 bases). The CDR3 covers 15 residues. As DNA, the CDR3 is TGTGCCAGCCGTTTGGGGGAGACAGGCGCCTACGAGCAGTACTTC. As protein: CASRLGETGAYEQYF.

This clonotype was counted many times. A junction end diverges from the germline sequence, so it may reflect a read error. This chain connects TRBV5-1 to TRBJ1-1; a possible D gene is TRBD1 (5 bases). The CDR3 contains 14 residues. CDR1 SGHRS and CDR2 YFSETQ come from the germline V gene. In DNA, the CDR3 is TGTGCCAGCAGCTTAGGTCAGGGCGGAACTGAAGCTTTCTTT. This translates into CASSLGQGGTEAFF.

This clonotype appeared a few times. The gene calls are TRBV6-2 or TRBV6-3 and TRBJ2-3, with 8 nucleotides matching TRBD2. Trimming at V came to 2 bases and at J to 3 bases, leaving 4 bases not matched to a gene. Germline V lookup: CDR1 MNHEY, CDR2 SVGEGT. The CDR3 length is 15 residues. The CDR3 region has the DNA TGTGCCAGCAGTTACCTTCGGGAGGGAACAGATACGCAGTATTTT. The encoded protein is CASSYLREGTDTQYF.

Remarks on this clonotype: An end of the junction does not agree with germline; a read error may underlie this. The rearrangement joins TRBV18 to TRBJ2-1, with TRBD1 identical over 10 bases. Germline V gene sequence: CDR1 KGHSH, CDR2 LQKENI. The CDR3 extends over 15 amino acids. As DNA, the CDR3 is TGTGTCAGCTCACCAGGGACAGGGGTTTACAATGAGCAGTTCTTC. It translates to CVSSPGTGVYNEQFF.

This clonotype appeared a few times. The chain uses TRBV7-9 and TRBJ1-2, with unresolved D. CDR1 is SEHNR, CDR2 FQNEAQ, per germline (reference sequence). V gave up 1 base and J gave up 7 bases, with 7 bases separating them. The CDR3 is made up of 12 amino acids. CDR3 DNA sequence: TGTGCCAGCAGCTTAGACCGACTTGGCTACACCTTC. Protein: CASSLDRLGYTF.